This is a list of T cell receptor beta chains from one sample in a study of T-cell memory formation after mild COVID-19. From the 5' RACE reads, TCRdb called clonotypes with MiXCR, one entry per CDR3 protein. Among 300,000 to 400,000 distinct CDR3 sequences, around 15% were seen once, and the ten largest hold 20% to 25%. Sequencing used PBMCs or a T cell subset sorted from them (not recorded which). The source of these receptors is a man younger than 35 who had mild COVID-19 (a few samples of this study predate the infection). Cell type and time point are not known. Each CDR3 is given with its conserved first and last residue. The order of the fields is V gene, clone size, J gene, D gene, CDR3 DNA, CDR3 protein. A D gene is named only where the DNA matches it firmly. Size is stated for part of the rows, as once, few or many counts, or as a class when the clone is expanded.

TRBV7-2,few,TRBJ2-1,NA,TGTGCCAGCAGCTTACTGTCCGGGGGGCCAAGCTCCTACAATGAGCAGTTCTTC,CASSLLSGGPSSYNEQFF
TRBV5-1,once,TRBJ2-1,TRBD2,TGCGCCAGCAGCTTTAGCGGGGGCACCAATGAGCAGTTCTTC,CASSFSGGTNEQFF
TRBV4-3,NA,TRBJ1-2,NA,TGCGCCAGCAGCCTACGCCGAACAGTAACCTGGTATGGCTACACCTTC,CASSLRRTVTWYGYTF
TRBV6-6,few,TRBJ1-4,NA,TGTGCCAGCAGTTACCGGCAGCGCCCTAATGAAAAACTGTTTTTT,CASSYRQRPNEKLFF
TRBV2,few,TRBJ2-2,NA,TGTGCCAGCACCAGGAACACCGGGGAGCTGTTTTTT,CASTRNTGELFF
TRBV6-1,few,TRBJ2-3,TRBD2,TGTGCCAGCAGGGGACCCGGGACTAGCAAGTATTTT,CASRGPGTSKYF
TRBV12-3/TRBV12-4,NA,TRBJ2-2,TRBD2,TGTGCCAGCAGTTTGGTACTAGCGGGGGCGAACACCGGGGAGCTGTTTTTT,CASSLVLAGANTGELFF
TRBV5-1,NA,TRBJ1-2,TRBD1,TGCGCCAGCAGCTGGACAGGGGGCGCATCCACCTTC,CASSWTGGASTF
TRBV19,few,TRBJ1-1,TRBD1,TGTGCCAGTTCCAGGGGGAGGAACACTGAAGCTTTCTTT,CASSRGRNTEAFF
TRBV3-1,few,TRBJ2-7,NA,TGTGCCAGCAGCCAAGAAGGACCCTACGAGCAGTACTTC,CASSQEGPYEQYF
TRBV7-9,NA,TRBJ2-3,NA,TGTGCCAGCAGCAGAGCGGTTACAGATACGCAGTATTTT,CASSRAVTDTQYF
TRBV6-5,few,TRBJ2-5,TRBD2,TGTGCCAGCAGTTACGACGGACTAGAACAGACCCAGTACTTC,CASSYDGLEQTQYF
TRBV4-3,few,TRBJ1-1,TRBD1,TGCGCCAGCAGCCCTGGCTCAGGGGGCATCACTGAAGCTTTCTTT,CASSPGSGGITEAFF
TRBV28,NA,TRBJ1-1,NA,TGTGCCAGCAGTTCCAGGCGCCCCGAAGCTTTCTTT,CASSSRRPEAFF
TRBV12-3/TRBV12-4,few,TRBJ1-1,NA,TGTGCCAGCACCCTAAGTTATGAAGCTTTCTTT,CASTLSYEAFF
TRBV20-1,few,TRBJ1-3,NA,TGCAGTGCTTCCTCACCCGAGCCAGTCGGAAACACCATATATTTT,CSASSPEPVGNTIYF